The 27 T cell receptor beta chains below were found in one sample sequenced in a study of cytomegalovirus exposure and HLA in healthy donors. With 60 Vbeta and 13 Jbeta primers, the PCR was carried out. The assay was immunoSEQ multiplex PCR, and TCRdb's table has in-frame clones only and misses some. The sample has about 35,000 clones, about 72% seen once. The sample consisted of PBMCs. The receptors derive from a woman in her 30s in good health and CMV-seropositive.

The chain joins TRBV28 to TRBJ2-5, with 7 bases matching TRBD1. The V gene end was trimmed by 5 bases and the J gene end by 0 bases; junction bases not matched to a gene: 6. CDR3 length equals 15 residues. Germline assignment: CDR1 MDHEN and CDR2 SYDVKM. The CDR3 nucleotides are TGTGCCAGCAGTGCACGACAGGGCTACCAAGAGACCCAGTACTTC. Its protein is CASSARQGYQETQYF.

V gene TRBV5-4 combines with J gene TRBJ1-2; D ambiguous. This CDR3 contains 15 residues. Germline V gene data show CDR1 as SGHNT and CDR2 as YYREEE (reference sequence). V was shortened by 3 bases and J by 8 bases, with 20 bases between the two germline ends. In nucleotides, the CDR3 is TGTGCCAGCAGCTCCCCGCCGGATCAAACTATGGGCTACACCTTC. Encoded protein: CASSSPPDQTMGYTF.

The chain recombines TRBV28 with TRBJ1-5, with TRBD1 identical over 7 bases. Germline V gene data show CDR1 as MDHEN and CDR2 as SYDVKM. Germline trimming cut 2 bases from V and 2 bases from J; bases unmatched to any gene: 12. This CDR3 comprises 18 residues. The CDR3 protein is CASSLPGDSPTGNQPQHF. The DNA for the CDR3 is TGTGCCAGCAGTTTACCCGGGGACAGCCCCACGGGCAATCAGCCCCAGCATTTT.

In its sample, this clone was seen a few times. The rearrangement uses TRBV21-1 and TRBJ1-5; whether TRBD1, the table's D call, matches the DNA was not checked. TRBV21-1 is a known pseudogene. The CDR3 is made up of 13 amino acids. CDR3: CASTWTGRQPQHF. CDR3 coding DNA: TGTGCCAGCACATGGACAGGTCGTCAGCCCCAGCATTTT.

The genes are TRBV7-8 and TRBJ2-5, with 10 bases lining up with TRBD2. J gave up 5 bases and V 1 base, and 10 bases lay outside the gene matches. Germline values: CDR1 SGHVS, CDR2 FQNEAQ. The CDR3 spans 17 residues. The CDR3 is CASSLERVGSGGETQYF. The CDR3 region has the DNA TGTGCCAGCAGCTTAGAAAGGGTAGGTAGCGGGGGGGAGACCCAGTACTTC.

This clone was detected only a few times. J is TRBJ2-7 and V is TRBV5-5, with 8 bases lining up with TRBD1. The CDR3 is made up of 12 amino acids. CDR1 and CDR2 from the germline V gene are SGHKS and YYEKEE (reference sequence). The trim removed 7 bases at V and 6 bases at J, leaving 6 bases unmatched. The CDR3 DNA is TGTGCCAGCGACAGGGGTGGATCCGAGCAGTACTTC. Amino acid sequence: CASDRGGSEQYF. Together with reference TRBV5-5 and TRBJ2-7, the CDR3 gives the full variable domain: DAGVTQSPTHLIKTRGQQVTLRCSPISGHKSVSWYQQVLGQGPQFIFQYYEKEERGRGNFPDRFSARQFPNYSSELNVNALLLGDSALYLCASDRGGSEQYFGPGTRLTVT.

The genes are TRBV14 and TRBJ2-5, with D perhaps matching TRBD2 (5 bases). This CDR3 comprises 16 residues. V lost 7 bases and J 4 bases, leaving 22 bases between the germline ends. CDR1 and CDR2 (germline): SGHDN, FVKESK. CDR3 in DNA: TGTGCCAGCACACCGGGGAGTCCGTATACACCAGAGACCCAGTACTTC. The encoded protein is CASTPGSPYTPETQYF. Full variable domain (remainder filled in from reference TRBV14 and TRBJ2-5): EAGVTQFPSHSVIEKGQTVTLRCDPISGHDNLYWYRRVMGKEIKFLLHFVKESKQDESGMPNNRFLAERTGGTYSTLKVQPAELEDSGVYFCASTPGSPYTPETQYFGPGTRLLVL.

V is TRBV2 and J is TRBJ2-2, with D perhaps TRBD2 (5 bases). V was cut by 2 bases and J by 4 bases, with 8 bases left in between. The CDR3 runs to 14 residues. CDR1 SNHLY and CDR2 FYNNEI come from the germline V gene. The CDR3: CASSERAGTGELFF. CDR3 nucleotides: TGTGCCAGCAGTGAAAGGGCGGGCACCGGGGAGCTGTTTTTT.

This chain connects TRBV9 to TRBJ2-1; 7 nucleotides agree with TRBD2. The ends lost 4 bases at V and 0 bases at J; junction bases unmatched: 10. The CDR3 has 17 residues. CDR1 and CDR2 from the germline V gene are SGDLS and YYNGEE. This chain's CDR3 is CASSPLAGLSSYNEQFF. The CDR3 bases are TGTGCCAGCAGCCCATTAGCGGGCCTAAGCTCCTACAATGAGCAGTTCTTC.

This clone is large within its sample. The V call is TRBV2, the J call TRBJ1-1; 8 nucleotides agree with TRBD1. The CDR3 has 12 residues. Trimming took 8 bases from V and 8 from J; bases not matched to a gene: 7. Germline V gene data show CDR1 as SNHLY and CDR2 as FYNNEI. Here the CDR3 reads CASRFGQGEAFF. The CDR3, as DNA: TGTGCCAGCCGATTTGGACAGGGCGAAGCTTTCTTT.

Only a few counts were recorded for this clone. The gene calls are TRBV7-8 and TRBJ2-7; no definite D call. The CDR3 contains 12 residues. V shed 2 bases and J shed 5 bases, with 7 bases lying between them. Per the germline V gene, CDR1 is SGHVS and CDR2 is FQNEAQ. The CDR3: CASSLLAHEQYF. The CDR3 nucleotides are TGTGCCAGCAGCTTATTGGCCCACGAGCAGTACTTC.

By share of the sample, this clone is large. This chain links TRBV29-1 with TRBJ2-7; D ambiguous. The CDR3 has 13 residues. V lost 7 bases, J lost 0 bases, and 13 bases lay in between. Germline V CDR1 and CDR2: SQVTM, ANQGSEA. The DNA for the CDR3 is TGCAGCGCCTTGGGCCCGAACTCCTACGAGCAGTACTTC. This gives the protein CSALGPNSYEQYF.

The V gene is TRBV11-2, the J gene TRBJ2-2; TRBD2 is a possible D gene (5 bases). Germline lookup yields CDR1 SGHAT and CDR2 FQNNGV. V shed 5 bases and J shed 4 bases, with 14 bases lying between them. The CDR3 is 15 amino acids. CDR3 DNA: TGTGCCAGCAGCCCCGAGGGTTTGGGCACCGGGGAGCTGTTTTTT. It translates to CASSPEGLGTGELFF.

The rearrangement joins TRBV6-5 to TRBJ2-7; D is perhaps TRBD1 (5 bases). Germline CDR1 and CDR2: MNHEY and SVGAGI. The germline V and J ends were trimmed by 4 bases and 2 bases, with 9 bases remaining between them. The CDR3 consists of 13 residues. The DNA for the CDR3 is TGTGCCAGCAGTTTAACCAGGGCCTACGAGCAGTACTTC. This encodes CASSLTRAYEQYF.

V gene TRBV9 combines with J gene TRBJ1-6, with TRBD1 matching 8 bases. Unmatched junction bases numbered 2, after V lost 3 bases and J lost 6 bases. The germline V gene encodes CDR1 SGDLS and CDR2 YYNGEE. The CDR3 extends over 14 amino acids. In nucleotides, the CDR3 is TGTGCCAGCAGCGCGCAGGGGGCTAATTCACCCCTCCACTTT. It translates to CASSAQGANSPLHF.

The rearrangement links TRBV19 to TRBJ1-1; 7 bases agree with TRBD1. The germline gives CDR1 LNHDA, CDR2 SQIVND (reference sequence). The J segment lost 4 bases and the V segment lost 7 bases, leaving 9 bases of the junction unmatched. The CDR3 extends over 14 amino acids. CDR3 DNA: TGTGCCAGTACCCGACAGGGAGCTAGCACTGAAGCTTTCTTT. Its translation: CASTRQGASTEAFF.

This rearrangement joins TRBV5-4 to TRBJ2-5, with 7 bases fitting TRBD2. The J call is in doubt because the DNA end fits TRBJ2-7 better. The CDR3 totals 13 residues. Germline V gives CDR1 SGHNT, CDR2 YYREEE (reference sequence). Written as DNA, the CDR3 is TGTGCCAGCAGCTGGGAGGGTGGGGGCGAGCAGTACTTC. The encoded protein is CASSWEGGGEQYF.

This rearrangement joins TRBV7-3 to TRBJ2-2; tentatively, D is TRBD2 (5 bases). Germline V gene lookup returns CDR1 SGHTA and CDR2 FQGTGA. This CDR3 contains 16 residues. Trimming stripped 2 bases from V and 4 bases from J, with 14 bases between. CDR3 residues: CASSLFPPGSTGELFF. For the CDR3, the DNA is TGTGCCAGCAGCTTATTCCCCCCGGGGAGCACCGGGGAGCTGTTTTTT. The full variable domain, in which reference TRBV7-3 and TRBJ2-2 provide the parts outside the CDR3, is GAGVSQTPSNKVTEKGKYVELRCDPISGHTALYWYRQSLGQGPEFLIYFQGTGAADDSGLPNDRFFAVRPEGSVSTLKIQRTERGDSAVYLCASSLFPPGSTGELFFGEGSRLTVL.

The chain uses TRBV27 and TRBJ2-7; D may be TRBD1 (6 bases). This CDR3 is built from 13 residues. V shed 4 bases and J shed 6 bases, with 13 bases lying between them. Germline CDR1 reads MNHEY; CDR2 reads SMNVEV (reference sequence). The CDR3 region has the DNA TGTGCCAGCAGTTCGCGACTGGGGGCCGAGCAGTACTTC. Residues: CASSSRLGAEQYF.

The genes are TRBV29-1 and TRBJ1-4; D is uncertain. This CDR3 contains 13 residues. In germline, CDR1 is SQVTM, CDR2 ANQGSEA. Trimming left V 7 bases short and J 8 bases short, with 17 bases between. The DNA for the CDR3 is TGCAGCGCTCCTTATGGACCGGGGGAAAAACTGTTTTTT. Amino acid sequence: CSAPYGPGEKLFF.

This clone was picked up a small number of times. V usage is TRBV5-6 and J usage is TRBJ2-1; possibly TRBD2 for D (5 bases). Trimming stripped 3 bases from V and 2 bases from J, with 9 bases between. Germline V lookup: CDR1 SGHDT, CDR2 YYEEEE. The CDR3 is 14 amino acids. CDR3 sequence reads: CASSSTRAYNEQFF. The CDR3 nucleotides are TGTGCCAGCAGCTCCACTAGGGCCTACAATGAGCAGTTCTTC.

The chain combines TRBV13 with TRBJ2-7; weak D call: TRBD2 (5 bases). Germline CDR1 reads PRHDT; CDR2 reads FYEKMQ (reference sequence). The CDR3 has 14 residues. The V gene lost 3 bases and the J gene lost 1 base, with 10 bases spanning the gap. The CDR3 sequence: CASSLPGGSYEQYF. CDR3 nucleotides: TGTGCCAGCAGCTTGCCAGGAGGATCCTACGAGCAGTACTTC.

The J gene is TRBJ2-7, the V gene TRBV6-1, with a possible D match to TRBD1 (6 bases). The CDR3 length is 13 residues. Trimming took off 7 bases at V and 3 bases at J, with 13 bases between the two ends. Per the germline V gene, CDR1 is MNHNS and CDR2 is SASEGT. CDR3 nucleotides: TGTGCCAGCATCCGGGACACCTACTACGAGCAGTACTTC. The encoded protein is CASIRDTYYEQYF.

This rearrangement joins TRBV6-5 to TRBJ1-2; 9 bases map to TRBD1. V was pared by 0 bases and J by 4 bases, with 3 bases of the junction left unmatched. The CDR3 runs to 15 residues. CDR1 and CDR2 from the germline V gene are MNHEY and SVGAGI. CDR3 in DNA: TGTGCCAGCAGTTACTCCGGGACAGGGAGCTATGGCTACACCTTC. Encoded protein: CASSYSGTGSYGYTF.

The chain combines TRBV19 with TRBJ1-2; weak D call: TRBD1 (5 bases). The CDR3 extends over 13 amino acids. CDR1 is LNHDA and CDR2 is SQIVND in the germline V gene (reference sequence). Trimming cost V 6 bases and J 4 bases, with 12 bases left between them. CDR3 DNA sequence: TGTGCCAGTAGGTCGGACACCATCTATGGCTACACCTTC. Translation: CASRSDTIYGYTF.

V usage is TRBV29-1 and J usage is TRBJ1-4; D might be TRBD1 (6 bases). CDR1 and CDR2 (germline): SQVTM, ANQGSEA. V was shortened by 5 bases and J by 0 bases, with 16 bases between the two germline ends. This CDR3 spans 16 amino acids. The CDR3 reads CSVSGTRSPTNEKLFF. In DNA form, the CDR3 reads TGCAGCGTTTCCGGGACACGCTCTCCAACTAATGAAAAACTGTTTTTT.

The V call is TRBV19, the J call TRBJ1-5; 7 bases match TRBD1. Germline V gives CDR1 LNHDA, CDR2 SQIVND (reference sequence). V was clipped by 6 bases and J by 1 base; unmatched bases: 3. This CDR3 comprises 14 residues. The CDR3 DNA is TGTGCCAGTAGCTTACAGGGGAGCAATCAGCCCCAGCATTTT. Protein sequence: CASSLQGSNQPQHF. Full variable domain (missing parts from reference TRBV19 and TRBJ1-5): DGGITQSPKYLFRKEGQNVTLSCEQNLNHDAMYWYRQDPGQGLRLIYYSQIVNDFQKGDIAEGYSVSREKKESFPLTVTSAQKNPTAFYLCASSLQGSNQPQHFGDGTRLSIL.